The rows below give T cell receptor beta chains drawn from one sample of a study of OX40 agonist ivuxolimab in advanced cancers. This table comes from immunoSEQ multiplex PCR, and its TCRdb copy is limited to in-frame clones, with some not included. The sample records tens of thousands of clones, around 80% being singletons. The material sequenced was CD4+ or CD8+ T cells sorted from blood, taken in a trial of the OX40 agonist ivuxolimab. All receptors come from an adult with an advanced solid tumor such as melanoma, head and neck, liver or kidney cancer. The CDR3 runs from the conserved cysteine through the conserved F or W. A D gene is named only where the DNA matches it firmly. Where a row states a size, it is once, few, many or the class of an expanded clone; other rows omit it.

clone_size: medium-sized; v_call: TRBV19; j_call: TRBJ2-7; d_call: -; cdr3_aa: CASSIVFSYEQYF; cdr3_nt: TGTGCCAGTAGTATTGTGTTTTCCTACGAGCAGTACTTC
clone_size: -; v_call: TRBV7-3; j_call: TRBJ2-1; d_call: -; cdr3_aa: CASSSNDEQFF; cdr3_nt: TGTGCCAGCAGCTCCAACGATGAGCAGTTCTTC
clone_size: -; v_call: TRBV9; j_call: TRBJ1-5; d_call: -; cdr3_aa: CASSVDDGINQPQHF; cdr3_nt: TGTGCCAGCAGCGTAGATGACGGGATCAATCAGCCCCAGCATTTT
clone_size: few; v_call: TRBV4-1; j_call: TRBJ2-5; d_call: TRBD2; cdr3_aa: CASSQDEGGGFNQETQYF; cdr3_nt: TGCGCCAGCAGCCAAGATGAGGGCGGGGGGTTTAATCAAGAGACCCAGTACTTC
clone_size: -; v_call: TRBV6-6; j_call: TRBJ2-7; d_call: -; cdr3_aa: CASTSVPYEQYF; cdr3_nt: TGTGCCAGCACTTCGGTTCCCTACGAGCAGTACTTC
clone_size: -; v_call: TRBV27; j_call: TRBJ2-1; d_call: TRBD2; cdr3_aa: CASSLFASGGNEQFF; cdr3_nt: TGTGCCAGCAGTTTATTTGCTAGCGGAGGGAATGAGCAGTTCTTC
clone_size: once; v_call: TRBV19; j_call: TRBJ1-5; d_call: -; cdr3_aa: CASSAAAYSNQPQHF; cdr3_nt: TGTGCCAGTTCTGCCGCGGCCTATAGCAATCAGCCCCAGCATTTT
clone_size: -; v_call: TRBV7-2; j_call: TRBJ1-2; d_call: TRBD1; cdr3_aa: CASSAGTVGYTF; cdr3_nt: TGTGCCAGCAGCGCCGGGACAGTCGGCTACACCTTC
clone_size: medium-sized; v_call: TRBV28; j_call: TRBJ1-1; d_call: -; cdr3_aa: CASSSTWDGNTEAFF; cdr3_nt: TGTGCCAGCAGTTCCACCTGGGACGGGAACACTGAAGCTTTCTTT
clone_size: once; v_call: TRBV9; j_call: TRBJ2-4; d_call: -; cdr3_aa: CASSVSPLNIQYF; cdr3_nt: TGTGCCAGCAGCGTATCTCCCCTAAACATTCAGTACTTC
clone_size: -; v_call: TRBV19; j_call: TRBJ1-5; d_call: TRBD1; cdr3_aa: CANGGQGTQPQHF; cdr3_nt: TGTGCCAATGGGGGACAGGGGACTCAGCCCCAGCATTTT